This TCR beta chain was found in a study of T cell responses to AZD1222 COVID-19 vaccine. General study findings and limits: Across spike, vaccine-associated CD4 TCRs were found, dominant at 160-218 and 743-854. Among spike-specific TCRs, nearly half reportedly target unmutated variant regions. The donor group comprised mostly white British people and more females; the analysis possibly underestimated clonal diversity.

Method: immunoSEQ multiplex PCR; TCRdb's copy keeps in-frame clones and lacks some. The data contain over 95,000 clones, around 88% of them singletons. Trimming left V 2 bases short and J 5 bases short, with 14 bases between. This CDR3 contains 15 residues. CDR1 is SGHTA, CDR2 FQGNSA, per germline. In the case of this clone: Its antigen is unknown.

The chain recombines TRBV7-2 with TRBJ2-3; possibly TRBD1 or TRBD2 for D (7 bases each). This sample comprised peripheral blood, obtained 28 days after the second AZD1222 dose. This clonotype was sampled from an adult who received the AZD1222 COVID-19 vaccine. CDR3 sequence (DNA): TGTGCCAGCAGCTTAAGAGGGGGCGGGGGAGATACGCAGTATTTT. This codes for CASSLRGGGGDTQYF.